This TCR beta chain comes out of a study of blood T cells in healthy people across ages (dated by TCRdb to the mid-2010s). About the investigation overall: In model experiments, template switching captured roughly one uniquely barcoded TCR beta cDNA molecule for every two T cells. To avoid experimental bias, donors of different ages were spread randomly across the sequencing lanes. The study measured age-related changes in TCR beta repertoire diversity using deep sequencing normalized with unique cDNA molecular identifiers. Four age groups were formed from the donors: young (average 16 years), middle-aged (approximately 40), aged (about 68) and long-lived (approximately 78). For two donors (one aged 18 to 30 and one aged 80 or older), the study analyzed two additional independent replicas of 1 million unique cDNA reads from the same blood draw.

The paper as a whole reports these results and caveats: The CMV infection status of donors was not known, potentially confounding age-related changes in expanded clonotypes. Compared with the aged group, the long-lived group had more naive CD4+ T cells, fewer expanded clones and increased TCR diversity, a pattern suggesting age selection. A strong correlation was found between observed TCR beta diversity and the percentage of naive T cells measured by flow cytometry. As age increased, observed TCR beta diversity per million T cells dropped in a roughly linear way, and a significant reduction was already evident by age 40. Conclusive comparison of naive and antigen-experienced compartments was prevented by the profiling of bulk unsorted PBMCs. Estimates of total diversity based on one million sequenced T cells were regarded as lower bounds and as underestimates.

The donors were around 39 Caucasian individuals from Russia, aged roughly 6 to 100 years, who were systemically healthy. About 9.6 milliliters of peripheral blood were collected from each donor into EDTA-treated Vacutainer tubes. Ficoll-Paque density-gradient centrifugation was used to isolate PBMCs, with at least 6 million obtained per sample. Total RNA was extracted from PBMCs with Trizol reagent, with at least 5 micrograms obtained per sample. For every donor, flow cytometry on a PBMC aliquot measured the percentage of naive CD45RAhigh/CD27high T cells. Receptor libraries were prepared by 5' RACE. For sequencing, an Illumina HiSeq 2500 was employed. A second 7 to 11 cycle PCR used a sample-barcoded 5' primer and a J-beta primer mix. Each TCR beta cDNA molecule received a unique molecular identifier from a template-switch 5' adaptor carrying 12 random nucleotides. At least 2.5 million CDR3-containing paired-end reads were obtained from each sample. All of the RNA was converted into first-strand cDNA using the Mint cDNA synthesis kit, with a TRBC-specific oligonucleotide serving as the primer. Following uracil-DNA glycosylase treatment, all cDNA underwent a first 18-cycle PCR with the universal primers M1SS and BC2_uni_R. Turning to the authors' computational methods: For normalization, 1 million high-quality reads were randomly selected from each sample, with every read carrying a distinct molecular identifier. Reads with shared molecular identifiers were discarded instead of being binned into consensus sequences. CDR3 identification, clonotype clustering and error correction used MiTCR with a Q25 quality threshold and the strictest error-elimination algorithm. A nonparametric unseen species model with Euler transformation was used to estimate lower-bound total TCR beta diversity. TCRdb reanalyzed the raw reads on its own, using fastp at Q25 for trimming and MiXCR for clone calling, and kept in-frame beta chains. Merged by CDR3 protein, the rows form single entries marked with the most common genes and DNA. None of the V and J calls come from the authors' own analysis; TCRdb made them. The sample contains some 900,000 distinct CDR3 sequences, around 48% of them found a single time. The ten largest clones represent about an eighth of the sample.

In regard to this clonotype: Its antigen is unknown. Base qualities were left out, and no much larger clone turns up one base away.

Between the V and J ends, shortened by 0 bases and 9 bases respectively, the junction contains 9 bases. The CDR3 numbers 13 residues from cysteine through phenylalanine. Only the CDR3 part of the read is kept: 39 bases, read in frame from the first base. Taken from the germline V gene (reference sequence), the CDR1 and CDR2 loops are LNHNV and YYDKDF. What was sequenced was blood. The V and J genes are TRBV15 and TRBJ2-1; no confident D gene assignment can be made. This receptor was identified in a man aged 25-45 years in good health. The encoded CDR3 is CATSRDLGVEQFF. The sequenced DNA is TGTGCCACCAGCAGAGATTTGGGTGTTGAGCAGTTCTTC.